The clone carrying this T cell receptor beta chain was counted only a few times. As yet, its antigen is unknown. The assay was immunoSEQ multiplex PCR, and TCRdb's table has in-frame clones only and misses some. Of about 140,000 clones in the sample, approximately 87% were seen once. The data are from a study of radiation and T cells in renal cell carcinoma. Background on the study: Nephrectomy followed 15 Gy stereotactic body radiation by 4 weeks.

Findings of the study overall: Without pretreatment biopsies, baseline tumor clonotype presence was undetermined. In blood, top tumor clones expanded by 2 weeks, shrinking by 4.

V was clipped by 8 bases and J by 2 bases; unmatched bases: 4. Germline V lookup: CDR1 SNHLY, CDR2 FYNNEI. CDR3 length equals 14 residues. Time point described: baseline pretreatment blood. Treatment: 15 Gy SBRT to primary tumor, nephrectomy 4 weeks later. Clear cell pathology was present in this patient's renal cell carcinoma. This TCR derives from a woman between 45 and 60 years old with renal cell carcinoma. Sequencing was performed on blood, taken from a patient whose treatment included radiotherapy and nephrectomy. The chain carries TRBV2 and TRBJ1-5; 9 bases agree with TRBD1. Here the CDR3 reads CASAGDRGNQPQHF. As DNA, the CDR3 is TGTGCCAGCGCAGGGGACAGGGGCAATCAGCCCCAGCATTTT.